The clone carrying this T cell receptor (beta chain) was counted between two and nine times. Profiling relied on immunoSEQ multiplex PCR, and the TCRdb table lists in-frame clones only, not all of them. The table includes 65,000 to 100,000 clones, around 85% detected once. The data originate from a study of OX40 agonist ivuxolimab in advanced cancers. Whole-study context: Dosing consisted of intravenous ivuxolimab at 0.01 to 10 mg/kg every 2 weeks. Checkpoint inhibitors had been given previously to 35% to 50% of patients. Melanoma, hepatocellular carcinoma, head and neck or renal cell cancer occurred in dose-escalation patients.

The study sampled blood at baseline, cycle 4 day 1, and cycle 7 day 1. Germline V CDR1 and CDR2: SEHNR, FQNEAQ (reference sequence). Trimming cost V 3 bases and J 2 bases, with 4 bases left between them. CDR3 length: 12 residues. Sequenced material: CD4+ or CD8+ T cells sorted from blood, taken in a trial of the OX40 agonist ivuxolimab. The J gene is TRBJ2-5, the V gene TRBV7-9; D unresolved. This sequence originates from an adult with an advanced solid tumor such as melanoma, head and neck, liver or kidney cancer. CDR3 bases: TGTGCCAGCAGCTTTAGGCAAGAGACCCAGTACTTC. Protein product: CASSFRQETQYF.